The 18 T cell receptor beta chains in this list originate from one sample, sequenced in a study of shared clonotypes between healthy human individuals. TCRdb's table, derived via immunoSEQ multiplex PCR, lists solely in-frame clones and lacks some. The sample has 450,000 to 500,000 clones; 60% to 80% are singletons. The source material was PBMCs. Every receptor here comes from a woman aged 40 to 50 in good health. Some clones in this sample may be carry-over from other donors' samples.

The V gene is TRBV29-1, the J gene TRBJ1-2; D is unresolved. Trimming cost V 5 bases and J 3 bases, with 7 bases left between them. This CDR3 has 11 amino acids. Per germline, CDR1 SQVTM and CDR2 ANQGSEA. The CDR3 is CSVRVDYGYTF. In DNA form, the CDR3 reads TGCAGCGTTAGAGTAGACTATGGCTACACCTTC.

The rearrangement uses TRBV7-9 and TRBJ1-4, with a tentative D call TRBD1 (5 bases). The CDR3 sequence is 16 residues long. CDR1 SEHNR and CDR2 FQNEAQ come from the germline V gene (reference sequence). The ends were cut back, 4 bases at V and 6 bases at J, with 18 bases in the middle. The CDR3 region is CASSSPPGRSDEKLFF. CDR3 DNA: TGTGCCAGCAGCTCACCACCGGGGCGGTCGGATGAAAAACTGTTTTTT.

V and J are TRBV5-1 and TRBJ1-4, with 7 bases aligning to TRBD1. The CDR3 sequence is 15 residues long. Trimming at V came to 4 bases and at J to 8 bases, leaving 11 bases not matched to a gene. Germline values: CDR1 SGHRS, CDR2 YFSETQ. The CDR3 is CASSPRGSSQEKLFF. The CDR3 coding sequence is TGCGCCAGCAGCCCCAGGGGGAGTAGTCAGGAAAAACTGTTTTTT.

The chain joins TRBV7-6 to TRBJ2-3, with TRBD1 identical over 8 bases. The V gene's germline CDR1 is SGHVS and CDR2 FNYEAQ. The CDR3 covers 14 residues. V lost 5 bases to trimming and J lost 4 bases; unmatched junction nucleotides: 5. The CDR3 region is CASSPRTGPDTQYF. DNA of the CDR3: TGTGCCAGCAGCCCTAGGACAGGGCCAGATACGCAGTATTTT.

The sample holds one count of this clone. The chain is built from TRBV5-4 and TRBJ2-2; a weak D match, TRBD2 (5 bases). Trimming left V 2 bases short and J 4 bases short, with 12 bases between. Germline V gene lookup returns CDR1 SGHNT and CDR2 YYREEE (reference sequence). The CDR3 sequence is 15 residues long. The CDR3 reads CASSLLGVPTGELFF. CDR3 nucleotides: TGTGCCAGCAGCTTACTGGGAGTCCCCACCGGGGAGCTGTTTTTT.

The V and J genes are TRBV28 and TRBJ1-5, with D maybe TRBD1 (5 bases). Trimming shortened V by 5 bases and J by 6 bases, and 8 bases separated the two germline ends. Germline-derived CDR1 and CDR2 are MDHEN and SYDVKM. The CDR3 has 12 amino acids. The CDR3 nucleotides are TGTGCCAGCAGTCGGGACGTTCAGCCCCAGCATTTT. This translates into CASSRDVQPQHF. The full variable domain, in which reference TRBV28 and TRBJ1-5 provide the parts outside the CDR3, is DVKVTQSSRYLVKRTGEKVFLECVQDMDHENMFWYRQDPGLGLRLIYFSYDVKMKEKGDIPEGYSVSREKKERFSLILESASTNQTSMYLCASSRDVQPQHFGDGTRLSIL.

The chain has TRBV19 and TRBJ2-1, with 10 positions matching TRBD2. The CDR3 has 14 amino acids. J was trimmed by 6 bases and V by 7 bases; bases with no gene match: 6. CDR1 and CDR2 (germline): LNHDA, SQIVND (reference sequence). CDR3 in amino acids: CASIQAGGSNEQFF. CDR3 in DNA: TGTGCCAGTATTCAAGCGGGAGGGAGCAATGAGCAGTTCTTC. The full variable domain, with the rest looked up from reference TRBV19 and TRBJ2-1, is DGGITQSPKYLFRKEGQNVTLSCEQNLNHDAMYWYRQDPGQGLRLIYYSQIVNDFQKGDIAEGYSVSREKKESFPLTVTSAQKNPTAFYLCASIQAGGSNEQFFGPGTRLTVL.

The V call is TRBV12-2, the J call TRBJ2-7; the table's D call, TRBD2, was not checked against the DNA. TRBV12-2 is given as a pseudogene. This CDR3 comprises 16 residues. The CDR3 protein is CASRLPAESKTYEQYF. For the CDR3, the DNA is TGTGCAAGTCGCTTACCCGCGGAAAGTAAAACCTACGAGCAGTACTTC.

The chain is built from TRBV4-3 and TRBJ2-2, with D possibly TRBD2 on 5 matching bases. The CDR3 extends over 17 amino acids. Per germline, CDR1 LGHNA and CDR2 YSLEER. Trimming left V 0 bases short and J 8 bases short, with 19 bases between. CDR3 in amino acids: CASSQEGSGPPLGELFF. The CDR3 DNA is TGCGCCAGCAGCCAAGAGGGGAGCGGACCCCCTCTGGGGGAGCTGTTTTTT.

This chain uses TRBV28 with TRBJ2-5, with 13 bases matching TRBD2. J gave up 11 bases and V 5 bases, and 8 bases lay outside the gene matches. CDR3 length equals 14 residues. Germline V gene lookup returns CDR1 MDHEN and CDR2 SYDVKM. The CDR3 bases are TGTGCCAGCAGTATACTAGCGGGAGGGGGGGAGCAGTACTTC. This gives the protein CASSILAGGGEQYF.

The chain recombines TRBV28 with TRBJ1-1; 9 bases line up with TRBD1. The CDR3 extends over 13 amino acids. Trimming took 6 bases from V and 7 from J; bases not matched to a gene: 6. Germline V gene data show CDR1 as MDHEN and CDR2 as SYDVKM. The CDR3: CASRGTGRNEAFF. CDR3 nucleotide sequence: TGTGCCAGCAGGGGGACAGGGAGGAATGAAGCTTTCTTT.

The rearrangement links TRBV9 to TRBJ1-2, with D possibly TRBD1 on 5 matching bases. This CDR3 is 12 amino acids long. CDR1 SGDLS and CDR2 YYNGEE come from the germline V gene. Trimming stripped 2 bases from V and 6 bases from J, with 8 bases between. CDR3 residues: CASSVSGDGYTF. The DNA for the CDR3 is TGTGCCAGCAGCGTTTCGGGGGATGGCTACACCTTC. Using reference TRBV9 and TRBJ1-2 for the parts outside the CDR3, the full variable domain is DSGVTQTPKHLITATGQRVTLRCSPRSGDLSVYWYQQSLDQGLQFLIQYYNGEERAKGNILERFSAQQFPDLHSELNLSSLELGDSALYFCASSVSGDGYTFGSGTRLTVV.

In this sample, this clone turned up once. The junction departs from germline at one end; a sequencing error may be responsible. This chain uses TRBV7-9 with TRBJ2-1, with 9 bases fitting TRBD2. The CDR3 runs to 17 residues. Germline lookup yields CDR1 SEHNR and CDR2 FQNEAQ (reference sequence). Written as DNA, the CDR3 is TGTGCCAGCAGTTTAGCTAGCGGGGCCTCAATCTACAATGAGCAGTTCTTC. Protein sequence: CASSLASGASIYNEQFF. The variable domain in full, with the rest retrieved from reference TRBV7-9 and TRBJ2-1, is DTGVSQNPRHKITKRGQNVTFRCDPISEHNRLYWYRQTLGQGPEFLTYFQNEAQLEKSRLLSDRFSAERPKGSFSTLEIQRTEQGDSAMYLCASSLASGASIYNEQFFGPGTRLTVL.

The V gene is TRBV2, the J gene TRBJ2-6; D unresolved. The V end was cut by 4 bases, the J end by 2 bases, with 6 bases between. The CDR3 has 14 amino acids. CDR1 is SNHLY and CDR2 is FYNNEI in the germline V gene. The CDR3 is CASSGWPGANVLTF. Here the CDR3 DNA reads TGTGCCAGCAGTGGATGGCCTGGGGCCAACGTCCTGACTTTC.

The rearrangement uses TRBV18 and TRBJ1-3, with D maybe TRBD1 (5 bases). The CDR3 is 15 residues long. CDR1 KGHSH and CDR2 LQKENI come from the germline V gene. The germline V and J ends were trimmed by 0 bases and 3 bases, with 9 bases remaining between them. In DNA, the CDR3 is TGTGCCAGCTCACCACCAGTCAGGGATGGAAACACCATATATTTT. Its protein product is CASSPPVRDGNTIYF.

This clone was recorded once. The chain links TRBV10-1 to TRBJ2-7; D may match TRBD1 or TRBD2 (5 bases each). The CDR3 is 13 amino acids. Between the trimmed V and J ends, which lost 3 bases and 6 bases, there was a span of 12 bases. Germline V CDR1 and CDR2: WNHNN, SYGVQD (reference sequence). The chain's CDR3 is CASSEGDLTEQYF. CDR3 DNA: TGCGCCAGCAGTGAAGGGGACCTCACCGAGCAGTACTTC.

The rearrangement joins TRBV27 to TRBJ1-5; no clear D. Germline-derived CDR1 and CDR2 are MNHEY and SMNVEV (reference sequence). The CDR3 is 13 residues long. V lost 2 bases to trimming and J lost 7 bases, with 9 bases between them. This CDR3 reads CASSLTPSQPQHF. CDR3 DNA sequence: TGTGCCAGCAGTTTAACCCCCTCACAGCCCCAGCATTTT.

Points on this clone: At one boundary the junction diverges from the germline segment, which might be a read error. This chain uses TRBV2 with TRBJ2-2; 9 nucleotides match TRBD2. The CDR3 length is 16 residues. CDR1 is SNHLY, CDR2 FYNNEI, per germline. This CDR3 reads CASSEDSSGNAGELFF. CDR3 DNA sequence: TGTGCCAGCAGTGAAGATTCTAGCGGGAACGCCGGGGAGCTGTTTTTT.